What follows are 15 T cell receptor beta chains derived from one specimen sequenced in a study of blood T cell repertoires in COVID-19. TCRdb's table, derived via immunoSEQ multiplex PCR, lists solely in-frame clones and lacks some. Of around 200,000 clones listed, around three quarters are singletons. The sample consisted of peripheral blood. The receptors come from an older woman with acute or convalescent COVID-19.

The rearrangement uses TRBV19 and TRBJ1-2, with 11 bases lining up with TRBD1. CDR3 length: 15 amino acids. V was clipped by 5 bases and J by 4 bases; unmatched bases: 6. CDR1 LNHDA and CDR2 SQIVND come from the germline V gene (reference sequence). The CDR3 loop reads CASSPAGQGGYGYTF. The CDR3 DNA is TGTGCCAGTAGTCCGGCGGGACAGGGGGGCTATGGCTACACCTTC.

This clone was seen more than once but under ten times. V and J are TRBV27 and TRBJ2-1, with 10 nucleotides matching TRBD1. V dropped 2 bases and J dropped 7; count of bases not matched to a gene: 5. The CDR3 is 15 residues long. The germline V gene has CDR1 MNHEY and CDR2 SMNVEV (reference sequence). The CDR3 DNA is TGTGCCAGCAGTTTACCGGGACAGGGGAAAAATGAGCAGTTCTTC. The encoded protein is CASSLPGQGKNEQFF.

The chain uses TRBV27 and TRBJ1-6, with 7 nucleotides matching TRBD1. Looked up from germline, CDR1 is MNHEY and CDR2 is SMNVEV (reference sequence). The junction had 12 bases not matched to a gene; V was cut back by 5 bases and J by 14 bases. The CDR3 runs 14 residues. CDR3 protein: CASSIGQNQGALHF. The CDR3 DNA sequence: TGTGCCAGCAGTATAGGGCAGAACCAGGGGGCCCTCCACTTT.

This sequence joins TRBV19 and TRBJ1-4; D not certain. V was shortened by 2 bases and J by 7 bases, with 8 bases between the two germline ends. Germline assignment: CDR1 LNHDA and CDR2 SQIVND (reference sequence). The CDR3 extends over 13 amino acids. CDR3 bases: TGTGCCAGTAGTATATTGGAGTTTGAAAAACTGTTTTTT. This translates into CASSILEFEKLFF.

The CDR3 loop reads CASGPGQVTQPQHF. The CDR3 nucleotides are TGTGCCAGTGGTCCAGGACAGGTGACACAGCCCCAGCATTTT. The chain joins TRBV19 to TRBJ1-5, with 7 positions matching TRBD1. Germline V CDR1 and CDR2: LNHDA, SQIVND (reference sequence). After removal of 8 bases from V and 7 bases from J, the junction contained 11 bases not matched to a gene. CDR3 length: 14 residues. Drawing the rest from reference TRBV19 and TRBJ1-5, the complete variable domain is DGGITQSPKYLFRKEGQNVTLSCEQNLNHDAMYWYRQDPGQGLRLIYYSQIVNDFQKGDIAEGYSVSREKKESFPLTVTSAQKNPTAFYLCASGPGQVTQPQHFGDGTRLSIL.

This chain joins TRBV5-1 and TRBJ1-1; D uncertain. Germline-derived CDR1 and CDR2 are SGHRS and YFSETQ. Between the trimmed V and J ends, which lost 0 bases and 5 bases, there was a span of 11 bases. The CDR3 spans 14 residues. The CDR3 sequence: CASSLAGLGTEAFF. CDR3 nucleotide sequence: TGCGCCAGCAGCTTGGCCGGGTTGGGTACTGAAGCTTTCTTT.

This chain links TRBV6-1 with TRBJ2-7; D possibly corresponds to TRBD2 (6 bases). The V and J ends lost 2 bases and 6 bases respectively, with 11 bases between them. CDR1 MNHNS and CDR2 SASEGT come from the germline V gene. The CDR3 loop spans 13 amino acids. This CDR3 is CASSERRGLEQYF. The CDR3 DNA reads TGTGCCAGCAGTGAAAGGCGGGGTCTCGAGCAGTACTTC.

This clone was observed once. The chain combines TRBV9 with TRBJ2-1; 8 positions match TRBD2. In germline, CDR1 is SGDLS, CDR2 YYNGEE. V shed 2 bases and J 4 bases; nucleotides not matched to a gene: 5. This CDR3 spans 15 amino acids. CDR3 bases: TGTGCCAGCAGCGTGACGCCTAGCGGGTACAATGAGCAGTTCTTC. This translates into CASSVTPSGYNEQFF.

This clone was counted between two and nine times. V is TRBV19 and J is TRBJ1-2; 7 bases agree with TRBD1. V was pared by 9 bases and J by 4 bases, with 5 bases of the junction left unmatched. The length of the CDR3 is 12 residues. The germline V gene encodes CDR1 LNHDA and CDR2 SQIVND (reference sequence). CDR3: CARQGMVYGYTF. The CDR3 nucleotides are TGTGCCAGACAGGGGATGGTCTATGGCTACACCTTC. Complete variable domain (other parts from reference TRBV19 and TRBJ1-2): DGGITQSPKYLFRKEGQNVTLSCEQNLNHDAMYWYRQDPGQGLRLIYYSQIVNDFQKGDIAEGYSVSREKKESFPLTVTSAQKNPTAFYLCARQGMVYGYTFGSGTRLTVV.

This clone was counted only a few times. The chain couples TRBV11-3 to TRBJ2-3; TRBD2 aligns across 13 bases. Per the germline V gene, CDR1 is SGHNT and CDR2 is YENEEA. J lost 4 bases, V lost 1 base, and 2 bases had no gene match. The CDR3 loop spans 16 amino acids. The CDR3 coding sequence is TGTGCCAGCAGCTTAGGGACTAGCGGGAGCGCAGATACGCAGTATTTT. As protein: CASSLGTSGSADTQYF. Filled out from reference TRBV11-3 and TRBJ2-3, the complete variable domain reads EAGVVQSPRYKIIEKKQPVAFWCNPISGHNTLYWYLQNLGQGPELLIRYENEEAVDDSQLPKDRFSAERLKGVDSTLKIQPAELGDSAVYLCASSLGTSGSADTQYFGPGTRLTVL.

The V gene is TRBV5-6, the J gene TRBJ2-7; 9 nucleotides match TRBD2. CDR1 is SGHDT, CDR2 YYEEEE, per germline. The CDR3 is 15 amino acids. V dropped 0 bases and J dropped 2; count of bases not matched to a gene: 3. The CDR3 region is CASSLDAGGPYEQYF. The DNA of the CDR3 is TGTGCCAGCAGCTTGGATGCGGGGGGGCCCTACGAGCAGTACTTC.

The V and J genes are TRBV10-3 and TRBJ2-3; 14 nucleotides agree with TRBD2. The germline CDR1 and CDR2 sequences are ENHRY and SYGVKD. V shed 10 bases and J 0 bases; nucleotides not matched to a gene: 3. The CDR3 extends over 15 amino acids. The CDR3 bases are TGTGCCACGGGGACTAGCGGGGGTAGCACAGATACGCAGTATTTT. It translates to CATGTSGGSTDTQYF.

The chain is built from TRBV27 and TRBJ2-1; TRBD2 aligns across 7 bases. Germline loops: CDR1 MNHEY, CDR2 SMNVEV (reference sequence). The CDR3 consists of 15 residues. V shed 4 bases and J 6 bases; nucleotides not matched to a gene: 9. The chain's CDR3 is CASSSSGWTSNEQFF. The CDR3 DNA reads TGTGCCAGCAGTTCCTCCGGTTGGACTAGCAATGAGCAGTTCTTC.

The chain carries TRBV7-9 and TRBJ1-1; no clear D gene. This CDR3 comprises 15 residues. Trimming cost V 1 base and J 5 bases, with 14 bases left between them. The V gene's germline CDR1 is SEHNR and CDR2 FQNEAQ (reference sequence). In DNA form, the CDR3 reads TGTGCCAGCAGCTTAGTCCGGGGTGGGGATACTGAAGCTTTCTTT. Protein product: CASSLVRGGDTEAFF.

This chain links TRBV6-2 or TRBV6-3 with TRBJ2-7, with 7 bases matching TRBD1. Per germline, CDR1 MNHEY and CDR2 SVGEGT. The CDR3 is 14 residues long. The V segment lost 4 bases and the J segment 3 bases; nucleotides outside the gene matches: 6. CDR3 in amino acids: CASSFPTGYYEQYF. Here the CDR3 DNA reads TGTGCCAGCAGTTTCCCGACAGGGTACTACGAGCAGTACTTC.